This TCR beta chain is drawn from a study of T-cell memory formation after mild COVID-19. CDR3 length equals 12 residues. CDR1 SQVTM and CDR2 ANQGSEA come from the germline V gene. V lost 2 bases to trimming and J lost 1 base, with 5 bases between them. TCRdb reanalysed the 5' RACE reads using MiXCR and keeps one entry per CDR3 protein. The sample records fewer than 350,000 distinct CDR3 sequences, about a sixth being singletons. This clonotype occurred a few times. The clonotype originates from a man aged 18 to 29 who had mild COVID-19 (a few samples of this study predate the infection). Cell type and time point are not known. The chain recombines TRBV29-1 with TRBJ1-1; D gene unclear. Source material: PBMCs or a T cell subset sorted from them (not recorded which). This CDR3 reads CSVERENTEAFF. The CDR3 DNA sequence: TGCAGCGTTGAAAGAGAGAACACTGAAGCTTTCTTT.